The 16 T cell receptor beta chains reported below all come from one sample, sequenced in a study of blood T cell repertoires in COVID-19. Sequenced by immunoSEQ multiplex PCR; TCRdb stores in-frame clones only, minus some. The table shows about 270,000 clones, with 85% occurring only once. The sample consisted of peripheral blood. The receptors here all came from a human donor in a cohort sampled during active COVID-19.

The rearrangement joins TRBV7-2 to TRBJ2-5, with 9 positions matching TRBD2. This CDR3 comprises 15 residues. Losses at the gene ends were 2 bases for V and 5 bases for J; bases not matched to a gene: 6. The V gene's germline CDR1 is SGHTA and CDR2 FQGNSA. The CDR3 loop reads CASSLRGGRGETQYF. CDR3 nucleotide sequence: TGTGCCAGCAGCTTACGGGGCGGGAGGGGTGAGACCCAGTACTTC.

The chain uses TRBV27 and TRBJ1-5, with 8 bases that match TRBD1. The germline V gene encodes CDR1 MNHEY and CDR2 SMNVEV (reference sequence). The CDR3 has 13 amino acids. Trimming at V came to 4 bases and at J to 4 bases, leaving 0 bases not matched to a gene. The CDR3 DNA sequence: TGTGCCAGCAGTTGGACAGGGAATCAGCCCCAGCATTTT. It translates to CASSWTGNQPQHF.

This clone is a singleton in its sample. The CDR3 spells CAWNPPRAGVSEAFF. CDR3 in DNA: TGTGCCTGGAACCCCCCCCGGGCGGGGGTGTCTGAAGCTTTCTTT. The genes are TRBV30 and TRBJ1-1; D might be TRBD1 (5 bases). Germline lookup yields CDR1 GTSNPN and CDR2 SVGIG (reference sequence). Trimming shortened V by 4 bases and J by 6 bases, and 21 bases separated the two germline ends. This CDR3 comprises 15 residues. Variable domain in full (rest from reference TRBV30 and TRBJ1-1): SQTIHQWPATLVQPVGSPLSLECTVEGTSNPNLYWYRQAAGRGLQLLFYSVGIGQISSEVPQNLSASRPQDRQFILSSKKLLLSDSGFYLCAWNPPRAGVSEAFFGQGTRLTVV.

V usage is TRBV7-8 and J usage is TRBJ2-7; 7 bases match TRBD2. Germline V gives CDR1 SGHVS, CDR2 FQNEAQ. This CDR3 comprises 14 residues. The V segment lost 4 bases and the J segment 2 bases; nucleotides outside the gene matches: 5. CDR3: CASSSPRGAYEQYF. As DNA, the CDR3 is TGTGCCAGCAGCTCCCCTCGGGGGGCCTACGAGCAGTACTTC.

This clone has only one observation. For the CDR3, the DNA is TGTGCCAGCTCACCGGTGGGACTAGCGACCTCCTACGAGCAGTACTTC. Amino acid sequence: CASSPVGLATSYEQYF. The chain couples TRBV18 to TRBJ2-7; 10 nucleotides agree with TRBD2. Germline V lookup: CDR1 KGHSH, CDR2 LQKENI. The CDR3 contains 16 residues. With V trimmed by 3 bases and J by 0 bases, 5 bases remained unmatched.

The J gene is TRBJ2-7, the V gene TRBV27; D is ambiguous. This CDR3 spans 14 amino acids. Germline CDR1 and CDR2: MNHEY and SMNVEV (reference sequence). V dropped 5 bases and J dropped 3 bases, with 14 bases sitting between them. CDR3 residues: CASSITTPIYEQYF. DNA of the CDR3: TGTGCCAGCAGTATAACCACTCCCATCTACGAGCAGTACTTC.

V usage is TRBV25-1 and J usage is TRBJ2-1, with D hard to call. V lost 3 bases and J lost 6, with 9 bases in between. This CDR3 has 13 amino acids. Germline V CDR1 and CDR2: MGHDK, SYGVNS. CDR3 residues: CASSDGVLNEQFF. In nucleotides, the CDR3 is TGTGCCAGCAGTGATGGAGTCCTCAATGAGCAGTTCTTC.

The chain has TRBV10-3 and TRBJ1-5, with TRBD1 matching over 7 bases. This CDR3 is built from 16 residues. V trimming: 3 bases; J trimming: 0 bases; junction bases outside the gene matches: 5. The germline CDR1 and CDR2 sequences are ENHRY and SYGVKD. The CDR3: CAISDPDRHSNQPQHF. CDR3 sequence (DNA): TGTGCCATCAGTGACCCGGACAGGCATAGCAATCAGCCCCAGCATTTT.

A single count supports this clone. CDR3 protein: CSVVSRKAFF. DNA of the CDR3: TGCAGCGTTGTGAGTCGAAAAGCTTTCTTT. The chain joins TRBV29-1 to TRBJ1-1; unclear D gene. The CDR3 is 10 amino acids. The V end lost 4 bases, the J end lost 9 bases, and 9 bases lay between the germline ends. Per the germline V gene, CDR1 is SQVTM and CDR2 is ANQGSEA. The variable domain in full, completed from reference TRBV29-1 and TRBJ1-1, reads SAVISQKPSRDICQRGTSLTIQCQVDSQVTMMFWYRQQPGQSLTLIATANQGSEATYESGFVIDKFPISRPNLTFSTLTVSNMSPEDSSIYLCSVVSRKAFFGQGTRLTVV.

A remark on this clone: Distinct nucleotide sequences in the sample also encode this CDR3. The genes are TRBV9 and TRBJ2-3; tentative D call: TRBD2 (6 bases). This CDR3 is built from 15 residues. Germline CDR1 is SGDLS and CDR2 is YYNGEE. Trimming took 2 bases from V and 0 from J, leaving 10 bases between them. This chain's CDR3 is CASSVAGTSTDTQYF. CDR3 in DNA: TGTGCCAGCAGCGTTGCGGGGACTAGCACAGATACGCAGTATTTT.

This clone showed up just once. The V gene is TRBV27, the J gene TRBJ1-5, with 8 nucleotides matching TRBD1. J lost 2 bases, V lost 4 bases, and 1 base had no gene match. The germline V gene encodes CDR1 MNHEY and CDR2 SMNVEV (reference sequence). CDR3 size: 14 residues. CDR3 protein: CASSSGQGNQPQHF. The CDR3 DNA is TGTGCCAGCAGTTCGGGACAGGGCAATCAGCCCCAGCATTTT.

This chain uses TRBV18 with TRBJ1-4; D possibly corresponds to TRBD1 (5 bases). Germline V CDR1 and CDR2: KGHSH, LQKENI. This CDR3 is 15 amino acids long. The germline V and J ends were trimmed by 2 bases and 3 bases, with 10 bases remaining between them. CDR3 sequence: CASSPAGLANEKLFF. Here the CDR3 DNA reads TGTGCCAGCTCACCAGCAGGGTTGGCTAATGAAAAACTGTTTTTT.

This CDR3 reads CASSVGATGANYGYTF. The DNA for the CDR3 is TGTGCCAGCAGCGTTGGGGCGACAGGGGCTAACTATGGCTACACCTTC. This rearrangement joins TRBV9 to TRBJ1-2; 8 bases map to TRBD1. Unmatched junction bases numbered 6, after V lost 2 bases and J lost 0 bases. The CDR3 covers 16 residues. The germline gives CDR1 SGDLS, CDR2 YYNGEE.

The V call is TRBV7-2, the J call TRBJ2-3, with D maybe TRBD1 (6 bases). This CDR3 region has 14 residues. CDR1 is SGHTA, CDR2 FQGNSA, per germline. Deletions cut 0 bases from V and 6 bases from J, with 10 bases between. The CDR3 sequence: CASSLAGAGDTQYF. Written as DNA, the CDR3 is TGTGCCAGCAGCTTAGCGGGGGCGGGTGATACGCAGTATTTT.

The rearrangement uses TRBV19 and TRBJ2-6; D is perhaps TRBD2 (5 bases). CDR1 LNHDA and CDR2 SQIVND come from the germline V gene (reference sequence). This CDR3 has 15 amino acids. Deletions cut 3 bases from V and 2 bases from J, with 8 bases between. The CDR3 nucleotides read TGTGCCAGTAGTATGACGGGAACTGGGGCCAACGTCCTGACTTTC. It yields the protein CASSMTGTGANVLTF.

The chain links TRBV15 to TRBJ2-1; D is perhaps TRBD2 (6 bases). This CDR3 is 14 amino acids long. Germline CDR1 is LNHNV and CDR2 is YYDKDF (reference sequence). V lost 3 bases and J 6 bases, leaving 12 bases between the germline ends. The CDR3 DNA reads as TGTGCCACCAGCAGGAGGGACTTTTCCAATGAGCAGTTCTTC. Its translation is CATSRRDFSNEQFF.